This is a list of T cell receptor beta chains from one sample in a study of blood T cell repertoires in COVID-19. Method: immunoSEQ multiplex PCR; TCRdb's copy keeps in-frame clones and lacks some. The profile shows 95,000 to 100,000 clones, 79% of them singletons. Sample: peripheral blood. The receptors here all came from a woman older than 75 with active or convalescent COVID-19. CDR3s include the opening cysteine and the closing phenylalanine or tryptophan. A D gene is named only where the DNA matches it firmly. Size is stated for part of the rows, as once, few or many counts, or as a class when the clone is expanded.

V gene: TRBV25-1; J gene: TRBJ2-7; D gene: -; clone size: -; CDR3 DNA: TGTGCCAGCAGTGAATACGCTCCCGGGGGCTACGAGCAGTACTTC; CDR3 protein: CASSEYAPGGYEQYF
V gene: TRBV7-3; J gene: TRBJ2-7; D gene: -; clone size: -; CDR3 DNA: TGTGCCAGCAGCAAGGACACTACCTCCTACGAGCAGTACTTC; CDR3 protein: CASSKDTTSYEQYF
V gene: TRBV28; J gene: TRBJ1-5; D gene: -; clone size: -; CDR3 DNA: TGTGCCAGCAGTGTGGGGGCAGGGTATCAGCCCCAGCATTTT; CDR3 protein: CASSVGAGYQPQHF
V gene: TRBV7-9; J gene: TRBJ2-2; D gene: TRBD2; clone size: few; CDR3 DNA: TGTGCCAGCAGCAGGCCGGGACGCGGGGGGAACACCGGGGAGCTGTTTTTT; CDR3 protein: CASSRPGRGGNTGELFF
V gene: TRBV2; J gene: TRBJ2-7; D gene: TRBD1; clone size: -; CDR3 DNA: TGTGCCAGCAGTGGCCGACAGGGGTCCGAGCAGTACTTC; CDR3 protein: CASSGRQGSEQYF
V gene: TRBV7-9; J gene: TRBJ1-2; D gene: -; clone size: -; CDR3 DNA: TGTGCCAGCAGCTTAGGGACAGCTTATGGCTACACCTTC; CDR3 protein: CASSLGTAYGYTF
V gene: TRBV4-2; J gene: TRBJ2-1; D gene: -; clone size: once; CDR3 DNA: TGTGCCAGCAGCCAATTCGGAAGCAGCGCTAGCTCCTACAATGAGCAGTTCTTC; CDR3 protein: CASSQFGSSASSYNEQFF
V gene: TRBV4-2; J gene: TRBJ2-3; D gene: -; clone size: -; CDR3 DNA: TGTGCCAGCAGCCAAGGTGCAAGGGGCACTCAAGATACGCAGTATTTT; CDR3 protein: CASSQGARGTQDTQYF
V gene: TRBV7-8; J gene: TRBJ1-1; D gene: -; clone size: -; CDR3 DNA: TGTGCCAGCAGCTTAACAAAGGAGGGGTGGAACACTGAAGCTTTCTTT; CDR3 protein: CASSLTKEGWNTEAFF
V gene: TRBV2; J gene: TRBJ1-6; D gene: -; clone size: few; CDR3 DNA: TGTGCCAGCAGGCCCCGGGGTTATTCACCCCTCCACTTT; CDR3 protein: CASRPRGYSPLHF
V gene: TRBV29-1; J gene: TRBJ1-4; D gene: -; clone size: -; CDR3 DNA: TGCAGCGTTCGGGATGGGAAGGAAAAACTGTTTTTT; CDR3 protein: CSVRDGKEKLFF
V gene: TRBV5-1; J gene: TRBJ2-5; D gene: TRBD1; clone size: -; CDR3 DNA: TGCGCCAGCAGCCGGGGACAGGGAGCGGAGACCCAGTACTTC; CDR3 protein: CASSRGQGAETQYF
V gene: TRBV2; J gene: TRBJ1-2; D gene: -; clone size: -; CDR3 DNA: TGTGCCAGCAAGAAACAGGACTATGGCTACACCTTC; CDR3 protein: CASKKQDYGYTF